A selection of T cell receptor beta chains follows, all from one sample in a study of cytomegalovirus exposure and HLA in healthy donors. Profiled with immunoSEQ multiplex PCR; TCRdb holds only in-frame clones, not every one. Among about 200,000 clones listed, around 80% were seen once. Sample: PBMCs. Receptors originate from a man aged 25-40 years in good health and CMV-seronegative. Both conserved end residues are part of each CDR3. The D gene is left open where the match is weak. Size is omitted from some rows. Given values are once, few, many or a class for expanded clones.

.	TRBJ2-3	TRBV11-2	.	CASSQEQVSADTQYF	TGTGCCAGCTCACAAGAGCAGGTATCCGCAGATACGCAGTATTTT
few	TRBJ1-5	TRBV19	.	CASSIGGSNQPQHF	TGTGCCAGTAGTATAGGGGGCAGCAATCAGCCCCAGCATTTT
many	TRBJ2-1	TRBV7-2	TRBD2	CASSPGLAGGNEQFF	TGTGCCAGCAGCCCAGGACTAGCGGGAGGCAATGAGCAGTTCTTC
.	TRBJ1-4	TRBV5-1	TRBD1	CASSGTGGLNEKLFF	TGCGCCAGCAGCGGGACAGGGGGCCTTAATGAAAAACTGTTTTTT
.	TRBJ1-5	TRBV19	.	CASSKTGYNQPQHF	TGTGCCAGTAGTAAAACAGGGTACAATCAGCCCCAGCATTTT
.	TRBJ2-7	TRBV19	.	CASRDRFTYEQYF	TGTGCCAGTAGAGACAGGTTTACCTACGAGCAGTACTTC
.	TRBJ2-2	TRBV7-3	TRBD1	CASSPDRPNTGELFF	TGTGCCAGCAGCCCGGACAGGCCGAACACCGGGGAGCTGTTTTTT
few	TRBJ2-1	TRBV20-1	.	CSAFFHNPFF	TGCAGTGCATTCTTTCACAATCCGTTCTTC
.	TRBJ2-5	TRBV5-4	TRBD1	CASSLGTGVRETQYF	TGTGCCAGCAGCCTCGGGACAGGGGTCCGGGAGACCCAGTACTTC
.	TRBJ1-4	TRBV6-1	TRBD1	CASSGGQGAGEKLFF	TGTGCCAGCAGTGGGGGACAGGGGGCAGGGGAAAAACTGTTTTTT
.	TRBJ2-7	TRBV5-1	.	CASSLGSAPPEQYF	TGCGCCAGCAGCTTGGGTAGCGCCCCCCCCGAGCAGTACTTC
.	TRBJ2-7	TRBV7-9	.	CASSLVRLSAYEQYF	TGTGCCAGCAGCTTAGTCAGGCTTTCAGCCTACGAGCAGTACTTC
.	TRBJ1-1	TRBV27	TRBD1	CASRNRGNTEAFF	TGTGCCAGCAGAAACAGGGGGAACACTGAAGCTTTCTTT
.	TRBJ2-7	TRBV2	TRBD2	CASNILAGASYEQYF	TGTGCCAGCAATATTCTAGCGGGTGCCTCCTACGAGCAGTACTTC
.	TRBJ2-2	TRBV27	TRBD2	CASSLSGAGGLFF	TGTGCCAGCAGTTTATCGGGGGCGGGGGGGCTGTTTTTT
.	TRBJ2-3	TRBV5-4	.	CASSLRGLGHDKRYTQYF	TGTGCCAGCAGCTTGCGTGGACTCGGGCATGATAAAAGATATACGCAGTATTTT
.	TRBJ2-2	TRBV29-1	TRBD2	CSATSGRGTGELFF	TGCAGCGCCACTAGCGGGAGAGGCACCGGGGAGCTGTTTTTT
few	TRBJ2-7	TRBV4-2	TRBD2	CASSQTGGLVYEQYF	TGTGCCAGCAGCCAAACGGGAGGGCTCGTCTACGAGCAGTACTTC
.	TRBJ2-3	TRBV7-6	TRBD2	CASSSGRDARTSGSTDTQYF	TGTGCCAGTTCCTCAGGCCGGGACGCCAGGACTAGCGGAAGCACAGATACGCAGTATTTT
.	TRBJ1-3	TRBV6-1	.	CASSDGLGFSSGNTIYF	TGTGCCAGCAGTGATGGTTTGGGCTTTAGCTCTGGAAACACCATATATTTT
.	TRBJ2-7	TRBV28	.	CASSLGAGRTYEQYF	TGTGCCAGCAGTTTAGGGGCGGGAAGAACCTACGAGCAGTACTTC
once	TRBJ2-1	TRBV5-1	.	CASSLNSGGYNEQFF	TGCGCCAGCAGCTTGAATAGCGGAGGCTACAATGAGCAGTTCTTC
.	TRBJ2-5	TRBV11-2	.	CASSLGAGTQYF	TGTGCCAGCAGCCTGGGGGCGGGGACCCAGTACTTC
once	TRBJ1-2	TRBV19	TRBD1	CASADLFRDRDPYGYTF	TGTGCCAGCGCCGATCTCTTCCGGGACAGGGATCCCTATGGCTACACCTTC
few	TRBJ2-7	TRBV7-2	.	CASSYHRDSWEQYF	TGTGCCAGCAGTTACCATCGGGACTCCTGGGAGCAGTACTTC
.	TRBJ2-7	TRBV18	.	CASSQTVRGEQYF	TGTGCCAGCTCACAGACTGTGCGGGGAGAGCAGTACTTC
.	TRBJ2-7	TRBV15	TRBD2	CATSRVLAGDEQYF	TGTGCCACCAGCAGAGTGCTAGCGGGAGACGAGCAGTACTTC
.	TRBJ1-1	TRBV4-1	.	CASSQEGGRMNTEAFF	TGCGCCAGCAGCCAAGAGGGAGGACGTATGAACACTGAAGCTTTCTTT
.	TRBJ2-5	TRBV5-1	TRBD2	CASSPRVAGRETQYF	TGCGCCAGCAGCCCCAGGGTAGCGGGACGGGAGACCCAGTACTTC
.	TRBJ2-3	TRBV12-2	.	CASRLTRLAVGTDTQYF	TGTGCAAGTCGCTTAACCCGACTAGCGGTGGGCACAGATACGCAGTATTTT
few	TRBJ2-5	TRBV15	TRBD1	CATSSATGDRAQYF	TGTGCCACCAGCAGTGCCACAGGGGATAGGGCCCAGTACTTC
.	TRBJ1-2	TRBV2	.	CASSVFTRNGYTF	TGTGCCAGCAGTGTTTTCACTCGAAATGGCTACACCTTC
.	TRBJ2-7	TRBV4-1	TRBD1	CASSPQGSSYEQYF	TGCGCCAGCAGCCCACAGGGGTCTAGCTACGAGCAGTACTTC
.	TRBJ1-2	TRBV11-1	TRBD1	CASSRRTGRSDYGYTF	TGTGCCAGCAGCAGAAGGACAGGGAGATCTGACTATGGCTACACCTTC
.	TRBJ2-1	TRBV6-5	TRBD2	CASSRGLADYNEQFF	TGTGCCAGCAGTAGAGGACTAGCGGATTACAATGAGCAGTTCTTC
few	TRBJ1-5	TRBV28	.	CASSLTSGRNQPQHF	TGTGCCAGCAGTTTGACGTCAGGGCGCAATCAGCCCCAGCATTTT
.	TRBJ2-7	TRBV6-1	TRBD1	CASSSRDSSYEQYF	TGTGCCAGCTCCTCCCGGGACAGTAGCTACGAGCAGTACTTC
.	TRBJ1-2	TRBV6-5	TRBD1	CASSRQGPHYGYTF	TGTGCCAGCAGCCGACAGGGACCTCACTATGGCTACACCTTC
.	TRBJ1-1	TRBV9	TRBD1	CASSVMTGENTEAFF	TGTGCCAGCAGCGTAATGACAGGGGAGAACACTGAAGCTTTCTTT
.	TRBJ2-1	TRBV27	TRBD2	CASSQTSGSSSSSYNEQFF	TGTGCCAGCAGTCAGACTAGCGGGAGTAGTTCATCGTCCTACAATGAGCAGTTCTTC
.	TRBJ1-5	TRBV2	.	CASSVGRGGQPQHF	TGTGCCAGCAGCGTTGGCCGGGGTGGTCAGCCCCAGCATTTT
.	TRBJ2-1	TRBV9	.	CASSGTQGSYNEQFF	TGTGCCAGCAGCGGAACACAGGGTTCCTACAATGAGCAGTTCTTC
.	TRBJ1-2	TRBV29-1	.	CSVEMGPGGYTF	TGCAGCGTTGAAATGGGGCCAGGAGGCTACACCTTC
.	TRBJ2-5	TRBV19	.	CASSPGQETQYF	TGTGCCAGTAGTCCAGGGCAAGAGACCCAGTACTTC
.	TRBJ2-7	TRBV10-2	.	CASSDIYEQYF	TGCGCCAGCAGTGATATCTACGAGCAGTACTTC
once	TRBJ1-5	TRBV5-1	TRBD1	CASSLGGQGVGNQPQHF	TGCGCCAGCAGCTTGGGGGGGCAGGGGGTCGGGAATCAGCCCCAGCATTTT
.	TRBJ1-2	TRBV6-4	.	CASSDSVSMSRYGYTF	TGTGCCAGCAGTGACTCGGTTAGCATGTCCCGCTATGGCTACACCTTC
.	TRBJ2-5	TRBV7-9	.	CASNPWTARTQYF	TGTGCCAGCAACCCCTGGACAGCGAGGACCCAGTACTTC
.	TRBJ2-7	TRBV28	.	CVVGGPYYEQYF	TGTGTGGTTGGAGGCCCTTATTACGAGCAGTACTTC
.	TRBJ2-1	TRBV7-9	TRBD2	CASSLSTSGEYNEQFF	TGTGCCAGCAGCTTGTCGACTAGCGGGGAATACAATGAGCAGTTCTTC
.	TRBJ2-3	TRBV7-7	TRBD2	CASSRSGRGDTQYF	TGTGCTAGCAGTCGTAGCGGGAGGGGAGATACGCAGTATTTT
.	TRBJ2-1	TRBV18	TRBD2	CASSRTSGRAVEQFF	TGTGCCAGCTCCCGGACTAGCGGGAGGGCCGTTGAGCAGTTCTTC
.	TRBJ1-2	TRBV5-1	.	CASSSRGTDGILGYTF	TGCGCCAGCAGCTCCCGAGGCACTGACGGCATCCTCGGCTACACCTTC
.	TRBJ1-5	TRBV6-1	TRBD1	CATWTGEGNQPQHF	TGTGCCACCTGGACAGGGGAGGGCAATCAGCCCCAGCATTTT
.	TRBJ1-2	TRBV14	.	CASSQEGPDQGRGYTF	TGTGCCAGCAGCCAAGAGGGGCCGGACCAGGGTCGGGGCTACACCTTC
.	TRBJ2-1	TRBV19	TRBD2	CASSINWGGHNEQFF	TGTGCCAGTAGTATTAATTGGGGGGGTCACAATGAGCAGTTCTTC
.	TRBJ1-1	TRBV15	.	CATSRVLHQPAEAFF	TGTGCCACCAGCAGAGTTCTCCACCAACCAGCTGAAGCTTTCTTT